This record concerns one T cell receptor (beta chain) sequence. Its antigen is unidentified. Since a much larger clone is just one base distant, this may be a read error. The CDR3 ends on some other residue instead of the conserved phenylalanine or tryptophan, so this is likely a read error. This specimen comes from a study of T cell repertoires in cytomegalovirus infection. For the study at large: Through public TCR beta signatures, both CMV infection and matching HLA type were indicated.

A single record per CDR3 protein comes from TCRdb applying MiXCR to the reads. The repertoire holds fewer than 550,000 distinct CDR3 sequences, 25% to 40% seen once, with approximately 15% in the top ten. Germline CDR1 LNHDA, CDR2 SQIVND (reference sequence). Trimming cost V 5 bases and J 2 bases, with 13 bases left between them. The CDR3 extends over 15 amino acids. The study's findings and limits: Ex vivo responses were dominated by HLA-C-restricted CMV-specific TCR beta clonotypes. The cumulative frequency of public TCR beta families identified carriers of CMV plus the relevant HLA.

The sequence derives from a human donor in good health (CMV status not recorded). Some clones in this sample may be carry-over from other donors' samples. Sample: PBMCs. The J gene is TRBJ1-5, the V gene TRBV19; D possibly corresponds to TRBD1 (5 bases). The CDR3 nucleotides are TGTGCCAGTAGTCCTCAGGGATTGGGCAATCAGCCCCAGCATTGT. This translates into CASSPQGLGNQPQHC.